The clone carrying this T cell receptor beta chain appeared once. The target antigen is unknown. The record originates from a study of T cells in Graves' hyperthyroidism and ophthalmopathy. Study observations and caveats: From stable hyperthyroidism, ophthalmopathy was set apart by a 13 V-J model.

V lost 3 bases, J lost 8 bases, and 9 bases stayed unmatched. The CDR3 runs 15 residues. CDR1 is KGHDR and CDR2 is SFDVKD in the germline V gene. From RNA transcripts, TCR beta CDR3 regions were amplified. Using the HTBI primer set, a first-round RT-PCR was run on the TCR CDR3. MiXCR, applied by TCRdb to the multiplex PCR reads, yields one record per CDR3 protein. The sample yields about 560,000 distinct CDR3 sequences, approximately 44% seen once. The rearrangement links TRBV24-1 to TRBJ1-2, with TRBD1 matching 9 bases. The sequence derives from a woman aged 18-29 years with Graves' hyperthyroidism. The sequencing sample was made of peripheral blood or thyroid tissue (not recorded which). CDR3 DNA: TGTGCCACCAGTGATCCAGGGGGACAGGGCGGAGGCTACACCTTC. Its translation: CATSDPGGQGGGYTF.